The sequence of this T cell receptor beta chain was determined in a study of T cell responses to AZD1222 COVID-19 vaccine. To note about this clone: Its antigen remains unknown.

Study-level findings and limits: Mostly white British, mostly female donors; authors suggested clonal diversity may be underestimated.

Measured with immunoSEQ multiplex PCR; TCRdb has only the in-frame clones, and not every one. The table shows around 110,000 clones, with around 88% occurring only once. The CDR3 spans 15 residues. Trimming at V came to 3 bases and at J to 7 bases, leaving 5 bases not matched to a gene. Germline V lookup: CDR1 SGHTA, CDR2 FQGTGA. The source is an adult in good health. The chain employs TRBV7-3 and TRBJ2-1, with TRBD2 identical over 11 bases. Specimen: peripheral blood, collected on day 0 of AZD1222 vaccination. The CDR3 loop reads CASSFSGGARNEQFF. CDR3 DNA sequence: TGTGCCAGCAGCTTTAGCGGGGGGGCTAGGAATGAGCAGTTCTTC.